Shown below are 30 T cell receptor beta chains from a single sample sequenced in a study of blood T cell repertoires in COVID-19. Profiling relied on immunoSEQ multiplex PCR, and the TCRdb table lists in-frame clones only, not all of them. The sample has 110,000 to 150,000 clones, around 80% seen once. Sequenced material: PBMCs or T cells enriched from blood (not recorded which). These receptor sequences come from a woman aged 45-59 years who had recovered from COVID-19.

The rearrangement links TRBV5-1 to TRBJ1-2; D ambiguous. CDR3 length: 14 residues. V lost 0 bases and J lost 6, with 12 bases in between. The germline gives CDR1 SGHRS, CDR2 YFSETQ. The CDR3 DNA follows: TGCGCCAGCAGCTTGGCTGCTGGAACAGATGGCTACACCTTC. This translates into CASSLAAGTDGYTF.

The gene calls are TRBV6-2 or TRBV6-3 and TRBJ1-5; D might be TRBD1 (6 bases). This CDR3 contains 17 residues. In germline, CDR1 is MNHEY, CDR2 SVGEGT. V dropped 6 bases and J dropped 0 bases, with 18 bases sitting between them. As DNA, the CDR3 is TGTGCCAGCAGCCCTGGGACATTCTTCCTTAGCAATCAGCCCCAGCATTTT. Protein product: CASSPGTFFLSNQPQHF.

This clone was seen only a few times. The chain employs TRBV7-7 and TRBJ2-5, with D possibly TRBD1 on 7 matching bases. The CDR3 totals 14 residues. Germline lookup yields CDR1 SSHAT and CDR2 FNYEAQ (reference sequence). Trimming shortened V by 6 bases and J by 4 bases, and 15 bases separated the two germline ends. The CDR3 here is CASSLNRGGETQYF. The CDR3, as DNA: TGTGCCAGCAGTTTAAACAGGGGAGGAGAGACCCAGTACTTC.

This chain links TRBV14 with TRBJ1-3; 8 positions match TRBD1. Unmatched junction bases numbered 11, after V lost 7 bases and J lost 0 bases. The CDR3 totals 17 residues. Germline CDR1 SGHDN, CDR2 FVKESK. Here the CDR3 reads CASKGQVSPSSGNTIYF. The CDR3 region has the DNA TGTGCCAGCAAGGGACAGGTCTCTCCAAGCTCTGGAAACACCATATATTTT.

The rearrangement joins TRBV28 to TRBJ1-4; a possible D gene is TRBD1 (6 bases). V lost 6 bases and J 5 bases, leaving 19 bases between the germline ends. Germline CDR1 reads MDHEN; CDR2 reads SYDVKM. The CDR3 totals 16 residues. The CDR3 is CASSPAGAQRNEKLFF. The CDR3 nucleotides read TGTGCCAGCAGCCCGGCGGGGGCGCAACGAAATGAAAAACTGTTTTTT.

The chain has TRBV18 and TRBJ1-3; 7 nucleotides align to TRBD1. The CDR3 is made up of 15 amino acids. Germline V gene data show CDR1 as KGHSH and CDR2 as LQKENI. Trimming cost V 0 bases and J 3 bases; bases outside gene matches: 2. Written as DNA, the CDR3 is TGTGCCAGCTCACCACCTGGGACAGATGGAAACACCATATATTTT. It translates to CASSPPGTDGNTIYF.

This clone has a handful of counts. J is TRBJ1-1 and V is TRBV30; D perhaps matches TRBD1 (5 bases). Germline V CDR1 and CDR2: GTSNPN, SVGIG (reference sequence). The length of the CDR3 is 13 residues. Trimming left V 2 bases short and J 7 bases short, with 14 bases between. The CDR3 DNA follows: TGTGCCTGGAGTCCCCTGGGGGGGGTTGAAGCTTTCTTT. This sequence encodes CAWSPLGGVEAFF.

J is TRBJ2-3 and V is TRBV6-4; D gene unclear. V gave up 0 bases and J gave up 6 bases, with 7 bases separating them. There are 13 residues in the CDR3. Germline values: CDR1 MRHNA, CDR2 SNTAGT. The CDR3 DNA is TGTGCCAGCAGTGACTCGTCCGGGGATACGCAGTATTTT. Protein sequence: CASSDSSGDTQYF.

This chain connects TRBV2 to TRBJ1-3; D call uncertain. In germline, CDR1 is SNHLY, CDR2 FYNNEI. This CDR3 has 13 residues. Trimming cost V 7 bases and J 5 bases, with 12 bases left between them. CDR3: CASKGAFRNTIYF. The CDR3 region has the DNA TGTGCCAGCAAGGGAGCATTTCGAAACACCATATATTTT.

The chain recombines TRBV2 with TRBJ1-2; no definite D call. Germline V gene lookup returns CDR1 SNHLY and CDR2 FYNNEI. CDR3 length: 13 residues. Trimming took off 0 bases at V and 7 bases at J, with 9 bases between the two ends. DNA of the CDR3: TGTGCCAGCAGTGAAGCGCGGAGCAGTGGCTACACCTTC. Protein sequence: CASSEARSSGYTF.

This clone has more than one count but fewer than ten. The CDR3 nucleotides read TGTGCCAGTAGTACACCCCTGCCCTCGGACAGACCACGCACAGATACGCAGTATTTT. This gives the protein CASSTPLPSDRPRTDTQYF. J is TRBJ2-3 and V is TRBV19, with D possibly TRBD1 on 6 matching bases. CDR3 size: 19 residues. With 4 bases removed from V and 1 base from J, the gap between germline ends came to 24 bases. Germline V gene sequence: CDR1 LNHDA, CDR2 SQIVND (reference sequence).

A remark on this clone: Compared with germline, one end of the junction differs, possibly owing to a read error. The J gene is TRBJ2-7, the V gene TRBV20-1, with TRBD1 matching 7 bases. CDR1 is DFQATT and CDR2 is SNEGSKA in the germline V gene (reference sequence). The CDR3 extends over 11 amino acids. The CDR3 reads CSARTPGQPNF. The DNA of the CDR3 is TGCAGTGCTAGAACTCCGGGACAGCCGAACTTC.

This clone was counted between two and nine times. CDR3 nucleotides: TGTGCCAGCAGTAGGGGTTGGGCACAAGAGACCCAGTACTTC. Translation: CASSRGWAQETQYF. The chain employs TRBV28 and TRBJ2-5, with a possible D match to TRBD1 (5 bases). V lost 5 bases, J lost 2 bases, and 12 bases lay in between. The CDR3 runs 14 residues. The germline V gene encodes CDR1 MDHEN and CDR2 SYDVKM.

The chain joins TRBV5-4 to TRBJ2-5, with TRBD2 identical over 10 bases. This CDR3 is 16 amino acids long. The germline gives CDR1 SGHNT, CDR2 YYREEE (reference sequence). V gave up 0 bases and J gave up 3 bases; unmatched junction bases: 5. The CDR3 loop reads CASSLARSGGEETQYF. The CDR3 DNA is TGTGCCAGCAGCTTGGCCCGAAGCGGGGGGGAAGAGACCCAGTACTTC.

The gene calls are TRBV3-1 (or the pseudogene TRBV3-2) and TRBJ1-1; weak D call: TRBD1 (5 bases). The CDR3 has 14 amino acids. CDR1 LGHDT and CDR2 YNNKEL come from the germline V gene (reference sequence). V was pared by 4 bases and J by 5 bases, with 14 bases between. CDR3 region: CASSRLGGKTEAFF. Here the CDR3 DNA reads TGTGCCAGCAGCCGGCTCGGGGGAAAGACTGAAGCTTTCTTT.

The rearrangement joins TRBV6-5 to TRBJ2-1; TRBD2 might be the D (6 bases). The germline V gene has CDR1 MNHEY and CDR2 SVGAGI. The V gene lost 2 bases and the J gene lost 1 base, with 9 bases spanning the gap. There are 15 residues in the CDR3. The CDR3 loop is CASSYMGGSYNEQFF. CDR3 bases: TGTGCCAGCAGTTACATGGGGGGATCCTACAATGAGCAGTTCTTC.

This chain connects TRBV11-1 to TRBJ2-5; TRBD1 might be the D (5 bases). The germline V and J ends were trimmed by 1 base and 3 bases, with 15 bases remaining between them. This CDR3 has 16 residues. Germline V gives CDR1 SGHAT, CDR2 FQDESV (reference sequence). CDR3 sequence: CASSLDVWGREETQYF. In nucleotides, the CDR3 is TGTGCCAGCAGCTTAGACGTGTGGGGCAGGGAAGAGACCCAGTACTTC.

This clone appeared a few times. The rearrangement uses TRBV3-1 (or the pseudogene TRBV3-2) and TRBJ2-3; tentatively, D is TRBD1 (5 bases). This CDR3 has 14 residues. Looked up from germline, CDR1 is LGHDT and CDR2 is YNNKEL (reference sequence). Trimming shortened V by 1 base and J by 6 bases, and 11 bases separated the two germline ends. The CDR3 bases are TGTGCCAGCAGCCAAGCCCTTGGGGCGGATACGCAGTATTTT. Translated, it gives CASSQALGADTQYF.

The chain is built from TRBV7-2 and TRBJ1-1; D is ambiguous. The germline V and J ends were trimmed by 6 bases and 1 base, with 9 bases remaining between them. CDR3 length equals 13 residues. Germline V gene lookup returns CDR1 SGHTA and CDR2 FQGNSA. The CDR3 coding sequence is TGTGCCAGCAGTATCAGTTGGAACACTGAAGCTTTCTTT. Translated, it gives CASSISWNTEAFF.

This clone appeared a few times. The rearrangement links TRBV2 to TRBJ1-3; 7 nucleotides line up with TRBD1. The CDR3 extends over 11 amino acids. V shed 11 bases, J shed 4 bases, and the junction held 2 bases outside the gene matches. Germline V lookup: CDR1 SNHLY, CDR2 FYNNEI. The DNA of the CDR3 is TGTGCCTCGGACAGGGGAAACACCATATATTTT. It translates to CASDRGNTIYF.

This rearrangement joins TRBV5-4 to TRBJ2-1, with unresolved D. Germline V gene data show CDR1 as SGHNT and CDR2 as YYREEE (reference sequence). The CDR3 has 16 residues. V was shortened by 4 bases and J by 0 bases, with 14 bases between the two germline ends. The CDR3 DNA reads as TGTGCCAGCAGCCTAACCTTACTTAGCTCCTACAATGAGCAGTTCTTC. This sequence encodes CASSLTLLSSYNEQFF.

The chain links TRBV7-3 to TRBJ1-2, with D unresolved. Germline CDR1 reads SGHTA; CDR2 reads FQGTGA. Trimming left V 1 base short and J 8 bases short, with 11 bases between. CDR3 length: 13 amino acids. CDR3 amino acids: CASSLRAPTGYTF. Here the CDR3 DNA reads TGTGCCAGCAGCTTAAGGGCCCCGACAGGCTACACCTTC. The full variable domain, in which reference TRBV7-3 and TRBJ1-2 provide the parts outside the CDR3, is GAGVSQTPSNKVTEKGKYVELRCDPISGHTALYWYRQSLGQGPEFLIYFQGTGAADDSGLPNDRFFAVRPEGSVSTLKIQRTERGDSAVYLCASSLRAPTGYTFGSGTRLTVV.

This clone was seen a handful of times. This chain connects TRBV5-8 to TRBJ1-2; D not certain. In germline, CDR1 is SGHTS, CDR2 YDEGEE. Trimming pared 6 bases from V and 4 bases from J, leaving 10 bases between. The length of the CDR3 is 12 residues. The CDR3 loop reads CASNRVPYGYTF. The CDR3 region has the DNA TGTGCCAGCAACCGGGTCCCCTATGGCTACACCTTC. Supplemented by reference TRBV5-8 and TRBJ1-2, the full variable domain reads EAGVTQSPTHLIKTRGQQATLRCSPISGHTSVYWYQQALGLGLQFLLWYDEGEERNRGNFPPRFSGRQFPNYSSELNVNALELEDSALYLCASNRVPYGYTFGSGTRLTVV.

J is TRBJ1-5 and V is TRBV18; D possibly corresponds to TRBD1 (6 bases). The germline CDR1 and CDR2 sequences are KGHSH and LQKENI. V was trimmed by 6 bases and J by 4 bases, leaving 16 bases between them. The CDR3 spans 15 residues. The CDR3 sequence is CASSPPGVGNQPQHF. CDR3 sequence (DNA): TGTGCCAGCTCCCCTCCAGGGGTTGGGAATCAGCCCCAGCATTTT.

CDR3 bases: TGTGCCAGCAGCCCCACAGGGGTACGGGAAAAACTGTTTTTT. Protein product: CASSPTGVREKLFF. The chain has TRBV3-1 (or the pseudogene TRBV3-2) and TRBJ1-4, with 7 nucleotides matching TRBD1. J lost 8 bases, V lost 4 bases, and 7 bases had no gene match. From germline, CDR1 is LGHDT and CDR2 YNNKEL (reference sequence). This CDR3 has 14 residues.

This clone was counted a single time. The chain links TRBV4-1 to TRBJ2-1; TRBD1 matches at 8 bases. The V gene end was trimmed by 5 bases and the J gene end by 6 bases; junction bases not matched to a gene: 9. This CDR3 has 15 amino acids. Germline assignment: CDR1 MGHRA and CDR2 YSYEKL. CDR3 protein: CASSGAWTGRNEQFF. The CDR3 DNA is TGCGCCAGCAGCGGGGCCTGGACAGGGCGCAATGAGCAGTTCTTC.

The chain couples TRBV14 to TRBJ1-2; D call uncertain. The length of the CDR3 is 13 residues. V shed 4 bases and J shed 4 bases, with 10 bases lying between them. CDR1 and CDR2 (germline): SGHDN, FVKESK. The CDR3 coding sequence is TGTGCCAGCAGCCCCGACATCTCCTATGGCTACACCTTC. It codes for CASSPDISYGYTF.

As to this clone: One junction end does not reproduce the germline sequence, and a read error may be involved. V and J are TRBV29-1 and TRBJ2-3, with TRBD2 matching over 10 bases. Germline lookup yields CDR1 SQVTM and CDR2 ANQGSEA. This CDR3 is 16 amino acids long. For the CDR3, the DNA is TGCAGCGTGGAAGGTCCGGGACTAGCGCGGGGGGATACGCAGTATTTT. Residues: CSVEGPGLARGDTQYF.

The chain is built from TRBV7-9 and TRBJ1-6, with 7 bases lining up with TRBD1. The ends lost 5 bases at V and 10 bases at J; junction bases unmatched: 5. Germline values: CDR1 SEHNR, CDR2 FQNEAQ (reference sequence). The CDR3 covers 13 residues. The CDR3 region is CASSGQEQSPLHF. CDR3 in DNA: TGTGCCAGCAGCGGACAGGAGCAGTCACCCCTCCACTTT.

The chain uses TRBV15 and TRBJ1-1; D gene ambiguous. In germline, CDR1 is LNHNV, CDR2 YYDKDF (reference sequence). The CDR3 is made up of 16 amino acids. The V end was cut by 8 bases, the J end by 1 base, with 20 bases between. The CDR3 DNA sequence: TGTGCCACCTTAGAAGGGAGGAAGTTGGGGAACACTGAAGCTTTCTTT. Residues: CATLEGRKLGNTEAFF.